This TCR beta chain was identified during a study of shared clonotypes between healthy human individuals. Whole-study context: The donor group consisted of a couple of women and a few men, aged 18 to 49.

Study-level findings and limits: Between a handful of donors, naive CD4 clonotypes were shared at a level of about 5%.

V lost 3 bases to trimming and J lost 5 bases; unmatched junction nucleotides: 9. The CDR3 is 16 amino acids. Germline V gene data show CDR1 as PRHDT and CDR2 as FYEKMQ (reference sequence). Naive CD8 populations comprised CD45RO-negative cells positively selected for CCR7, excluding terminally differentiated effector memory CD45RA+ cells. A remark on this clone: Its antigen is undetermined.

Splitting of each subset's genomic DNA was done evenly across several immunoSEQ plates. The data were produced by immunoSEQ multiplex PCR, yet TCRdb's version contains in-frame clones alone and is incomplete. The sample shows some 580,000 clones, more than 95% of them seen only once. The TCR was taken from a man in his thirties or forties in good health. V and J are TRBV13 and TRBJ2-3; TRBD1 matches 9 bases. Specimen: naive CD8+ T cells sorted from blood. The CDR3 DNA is TGTGCCAGCAGCTTCGGCCCGGGACAGGGTAAAGATACGCAGTATTTT. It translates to CASSFGPGQGKDTQYF.